The present entry profiles one TCR beta chain with its context. The target of this receptor is not known. Qualities for individual bases were not recorded, and no much larger clone is one base off. The CDR3 starts with the cysteine, ends with the phenylalanine, and has 16 residues. Here the CDR3 DNA is all that survives: 48 bases in frame from base 1. Germline trimming: 0 bases from V, 4 bases from J; junction bases outside gene matches: 7. Via the germline V gene, CDR1 is SGHTA and CDR2 FQGTGA. The sample belongs to a study of Ad26.COV2.S vaccination and SARS-CoV-2 variants (dated by TCRdb to the early 2020s). Notes on the research overall: Vaccine-arm donors came from COV1001, a multicentre, randomized, double-blind, placebo-controlled phase I-IIa trial of Ad26.COV2.S in healthy adults. Ad26.COV2.S was given intramuscularly at 5x10^10 or 1x10^11 viral particles, as a single shot or as two shots 56 days apart. TCRbeta repertoire sequencing served as the tool for gauging how specific and how broad the SARS-CoV-2-reactive T cell receptors were following Ad26.COV2.S vaccination. The TCR-sequenced set comprised around 30 samples: approximately 19 Ad26.COV2.S vaccine recipients, 5 placebo recipients and 8 SARS-CoV-2 convalescent individuals. Trial participants were randomized into five groups of five, in which low-dose or high-dose Ad26.COV2.S was given once or twice, or placebo was given on both occasions. Throughout the experiments and outcome assessment, investigators stayed blinded to trial group allocation.

TCRbeta CDR3 regions were sequenced with the immunoSEQ Assay. After extraction, genomic DNA underwent amplification by bias-controlled multiplex PCR, followed by high-throughput sequencing. Processing in the source paper ran as follows. To quantify the absolute abundance of every unique TCRbeta CDR3 region, sequences were collapsed and filtered. T cell fraction was estimated by normalizing TCRbeta template counts to usable DNA, with usable DNA measured through amplification of reference genes found in all nucleated cells. Repertoire TCRs were annotated as SARS-CoV-2-specific by exact matching of V gene, CDR3 amino acid sequence and J gene to a known reactive TCR set. The reference SARS-CoV-2 TCR set was obtained from MIRA and was filtered for enrichment in COVID-19-positive ImmuneCODE repertoires, whereby public or cross-reactive TCRs were removed. Using the MIRA antigens, annotated TCRs were further analysed by specific ORF or by position within an ORF. Depth was the summed frequency of annotated unique rearrangements, while breadth was defined as annotated unique rearrangements over total unique productive rearrangements. Group comparisons of TCR breadth used two-sided Wilcoxon rank-sum tests. As stored in TCRdb, this immuneACCESS dataset retains in-frame rearrangements with V and J assigned. A fraction of the clones does not appear; measured against another copy, unresolved V genes explain less than half of the discrepancy, and the remainder lacks a known reason. Clone size and the V and J calls come from that table; the DNA yielded D and trimming. This sample is represented by 380,000 or so clones; roughly 90% of them were singletons. The ten largest make up around 6.4% of the sample.

Overall results and qualifications from the work: Non-spike TCR breadth was comparable between vaccine and placebo recipients, consistent with the vaccine containing only spike. Substantial breadth of spike-specific CD8+ and CD4+ T cell responses was reported after vaccination. According to the authors, total T cell responses may have been underestimated by the TCR breadth and depth analyses. Spike-specific TCR breadth was higher in Ad26.COV2.S recipients than in placebo recipients (P = 0.0014). The study was not powered to compare responses between vaccine doses or regimens.

What this sample's treatment or condition label stands for: 15 to 20 received Ad26.COV2.S at low or high dose, single or two shots; roughly five received placebo; per-sample allocation not given. For vaccine and placebo recipients, repertoires were sequenced using samples collected on day 63 after the first injection. Between 29 July and 7 August 2020, Cohort 1b enrolled about 27 adults aged 18-55 years at one site in Boston, USA. Ad26.COV2.S was a replication-incompetent adenovirus type 26 vector expressing a prefusion-stabilized SARS-CoV-2 spike protein from the original Wuhan strain. The rearranged chain carries TRBV7-3 and TRBJ1-2; a stretch of 8 junction bases matches TRBD1. This TCR derives from a person between 18 and 60 years old who received the Ad26.COV2.S COVID-19 vaccine or a placebo. This specimen consisted of peripheral blood, obtained in a trial of Ad26.COV2.S vaccine versus placebo. For the CDR3, the sequence is CASSLTGQGATYGYTF. Here is the DNA: TGTGCCAGCAGCTTAACGGGGCAGGGGGCGACCTATGGCTACACCTTC.